The T cell receptor beta chain under discussion was sequenced for a study of shared clonotypes between healthy human individuals. Measured with immunoSEQ multiplex PCR; TCRdb has only the in-frame clones, and not every one. The table has 450,000 to 500,000 clones, more than 75% seen once; the top ten hold approximately 12%. As for this clone: This sample includes further DNA sequences coding for the same CDR3.

The germline gives CDR1 SGHAT, CDR2 FQNNGV. V was cut by 3 bases and J by 1 base, with 6 bases left in between. The CDR3 is made up of 13 amino acids. The rearrangement links TRBV11-2 to TRBJ1-1, with unresolved D. This receptor was identified in a woman aged 40 to 50 in good health. Some clones in this sample may be carry-over from other donors' samples. The material sequenced was PBMCs. The CDR3, as DNA: TGTGCCAGCAGCTTCGGTCGGAACACTGAAGCTTTCTTT. This sequence encodes CASSFGRNTEAFF.